The clone carrying this T cell receptor (beta chain) was counted a few times. The target antigen is unknown. The source of the sample is a study of cytomegalovirus exposure and HLA in healthy donors. Broader study findings: The sole available immune exposure information was CMV serostatus. Accurate prediction of HLA-A and HLA-B alleles (for most subjects) was reportedly achieved from TCR beta sequences. Some V segments, including TRBV6-2 and TRBV6-3, were excluded as indistinguishable. There were around 160 TCR beta chains listed as cytomegalovirus-associated.

Between the trimmed V and J ends, which lost 3 bases and 2 bases, there was a span of 13 bases. The CDR3 is made up of 15 amino acids. Germline V lookup: CDR1 MDHEN, CDR2 SYDVKM. In the PCR, 60 Vbeta and 13 Jbeta primers were used. Repertoires were generated with immunoSEQ multiplex PCR, while TCRdb's copy carries only in-frame clones and drops some. The table has 150,000 to 200,000 clones, 75% to 90% seen once. Input material: PBMCs. The V and J genes are TRBV28 and TRBJ1-1, with D tentatively TRBD1 (5 bases). This TCR came from a woman under 30 in good health and CMV-seronegative. The CDR3 is CASSFSGRVNTEAFF. DNA for the CDR3: TGTGCCAGCAGTTTTTCGGGCAGGGTTAACACTGAAGCTTTCTTT.